These 20 T cell receptor beta chains were all obtained from the same sample, sequenced in a study of blood T cell repertoires in COVID-19. Generated by immunoSEQ multiplex PCR, the TCRdb table keeps only in-frame clones and is missing some. The sample records around 300,000 clones, around 86% being singletons. Sequencing was carried out using peripheral blood. The receptors originated from a woman aged 25-40 years with active or convalescent COVID-19.

The chain uses TRBV10-3 and TRBJ2-2; possibly TRBD2 for D (5 bases). The V gene's germline CDR1 is ENHRY and CDR2 SYGVKD. The V end lost 9 bases, the J end lost 5 bases, and 16 bases lay between the germline ends. The CDR3 covers 14 residues. The CDR3 sequence is CAIKLDFGTGELFF. DNA for the CDR3: TGTGCCATTAAACTAGATTTTGGGACCGGGGAGCTGTTTTTT.

The chain employs TRBV12-3 or TRBV12-4 and TRBJ1-5; D perhaps matches TRBD1 (5 bases). The CDR3 runs 13 residues. The V end was cut by 5 bases, the J end by 9 bases, with 14 bases between. The CDR3 DNA is TGTGCCAGCAGTCCAGGACACGAACGGCCCCAGCATTTT. This gives the protein CASSPGHERPQHF.

The J gene is TRBJ2-3, the V gene TRBV7-3; D is undetermined. V dropped 8 bases and J dropped 6 bases, with 12 bases sitting between them. This CDR3 region has 12 residues. Germline V gene lookup returns CDR1 SGHTA and CDR2 FQGTGA. The CDR3 DNA is TGTGCCAGCGCCAGTTCCGGGGATACGCAGTATTTT. It encodes CASASSGDTQYF. The whole variable domain, filled in from reference TRBV7-3 and TRBJ2-3, reads GAGVSQTPSNKVTEKGKYVELRCDPISGHTALYWYRQSLGQGPEFLIYFQGTGAADDSGLPNDRFFAVRPEGSVSTLKIQRTERGDSAVYLCASASSGDTQYFGPGTRLTVL.

The chain couples TRBV2 to TRBJ2-1; a weak D match, TRBD2 (6 bases). The CDR3 loop spans 13 amino acids. From germline, CDR1 is SNHLY and CDR2 FYNNEI. V was shortened by 5 bases and J by 6 bases, with 11 bases between the two germline ends. In DNA form, the CDR3 reads TGTGCCAGCAGTCGAACTAGCCCCAATGAGCAGTTCTTC. It specifies CASSRTSPNEQFF.

The chain couples TRBV2 to TRBJ2-3, with a tentative D call TRBD2 (6 bases). Germline V gene sequence: CDR1 SNHLY, CDR2 FYNNEI. This CDR3 contains 11 residues. V was trimmed by 6 bases and J by 10 bases, leaving 11 bases between them. CDR3 sequence (DNA): TGTGCCAGCAGGGCGGGACTGGCGCAGTATTTT. It translates to CASRAGLAQYF.

This clone was detected only once. V is TRBV2 and J is TRBJ1-6, with a weak D call TRBD1 (5 bases). Germline values: CDR1 SNHLY, CDR2 FYNNEI. This CDR3 contains 14 residues. The V end was cut by 5 bases, the J end by 9 bases, with 14 bases between. In nucleotides, the CDR3 is TGTGCCAGCAGTTTATTTCAGGGTACTTCACCCCTCCACTTT. Its translation is CASSLFQGTSPLHF.

This chain links TRBV6-2 or TRBV6-3 with TRBJ2-5, with 7 bases lining up with TRBD2. From germline, CDR1 is MNHEY and CDR2 SVGEGT. The CDR3 sequence is 15 residues long. The V segment lost 5 bases and the J segment 2 bases; nucleotides outside the gene matches: 8. Here the CDR3 DNA reads TGTGCCAGCAGTCCCCCAGCGGGGTCACAAGAGACCCAGTACTTC. The encoded protein is CASSPPAGSQETQYF.

The chain employs TRBV28 and TRBJ1-3, with 8 bases that match TRBD1. Germline-derived CDR1 and CDR2 are MDHEN and SYDVKM. The CDR3 extends over 17 amino acids. J gave up 0 bases and V 5 bases, and 9 bases lay outside the gene matches. The DNA of the CDR3 is TGTGCCAGCAGTCCCCCGGGACAGGCAGCCTCTGGAAACACCATATATTTT. Residues: CASSPPGQAASGNTIYF.

This rearrangement joins TRBV9 to TRBJ2-3, with 8 bases that match TRBD2. The CDR3 runs to 14 residues. Germline trimming cut 7 bases from V and 6 bases from J; bases unmatched to any gene: 10. Germline lookup yields CDR1 SGDLS and CDR2 YYNGEE. Here the CDR3 reads CASSRTSLMDTQYF. DNA of the CDR3: TGTGCCAGCTCCCGGACTAGCCTCATGGATACGCAGTATTTT.

V is TRBV12-3 or TRBV12-4 and J is TRBJ1-6; 9 bases line up with TRBD1. Trimming cost V 5 bases and J 11 bases; bases outside gene matches: 4. There are 13 residues in the CDR3. The CDR3 region has the DNA TGTGCCAGCAGTCCCGGACAGGGGACACCCCTCCACTTT. This encodes CASSPGQGTPLHF.

This sequence joins TRBV10-3 and TRBJ2-1, with 8 bases identical to TRBD2. The CDR3 totals 14 residues. Trimming at V came to 4 bases and at J to 8 bases, leaving 7 bases not matched to a gene. Germline loops: CDR1 ENHRY, CDR2 SYGVKD. CDR3 DNA: TGTGCCATCAGTGGCAGCGGGGGACTCGATGAGCAGTTCTTC. Translating gives CAISGSGGLDEQFF.

V usage is TRBV19 and J usage is TRBJ1-5; D is unclear. Germline V gene sequence: CDR1 LNHDA, CDR2 SQIVND (reference sequence). The CDR3 contains 10 residues. Trimming took 8 bases from V and 3 from J, leaving 2 bases between them. The CDR3 nucleotides read TGTGCCAGTTACAATCAGCCCCAGCATTTT. Amino acid sequence: CASYNQPQHF.

The chain employs TRBV7-2 and TRBJ2-1; 7 positions agree with TRBD2. Germline V gives CDR1 SGHTA, CDR2 FQGNSA. The CDR3 has 14 residues. V shed 2 bases and J 6 bases; nucleotides not matched to a gene: 4. The chain's CDR3 is CASSLSRTSNEQFF. The CDR3 DNA follows: TGTGCCAGCAGCTTATCGCGGACTAGCAATGAGCAGTTCTTC.

This chain joins TRBV27 and TRBJ1-4; D perhaps matches TRBD1 (5 bases). The germline V gene has CDR1 MNHEY and CDR2 SMNVEV (reference sequence). Trimming left V 1 base short and J 5 bases short, with 8 bases between. The CDR3 loop spans 14 amino acids. The CDR3 loop reads CASSLYRLNEKLFF. In DNA, the CDR3 is TGTGCCAGCAGTTTATACAGGTTGAATGAAAAACTGTTTTTT.

The rearrangement uses TRBV7-9 and TRBJ1-2; the D is unclear. V lost 3 bases and J 8 bases, leaving 13 bases between the germline ends. This CDR3 region has 13 residues. Germline V gene sequence: CDR1 SEHNR, CDR2 FQNEAQ (reference sequence). The CDR3 coding sequence is TGTGCCAGCAGCTTTAAGGGAGGTTCCGGCTACACCTTC. This encodes CASSFKGGSGYTF.

The chain has TRBV10-3 and TRBJ2-3; 11 nucleotides agree with TRBD2. CDR1 ENHRY and CDR2 SYGVKD come from the germline V gene. CDR3 size: 16 residues. V dropped 5 bases and J dropped 1; count of bases not matched to a gene: 5. In DNA form, the CDR3 reads TGTGCCATCAGTTACCTTAGCGGGGGGGGCACAGATACGCAGTATTTT. This gives the protein CAISYLSGGGTDTQYF.

This chain uses TRBV13 with TRBJ2-1, with 12 bases fitting TRBD2. V trimming: 3 bases; J trimming: 5 bases; junction bases outside the gene matches: 2. This CDR3 spans 15 amino acids. The germline V gene has CDR1 PRHDT and CDR2 FYEKMQ (reference sequence). CDR3 protein: CASSFGLAGHNEQFF. CDR3 bases: TGTGCCAGCAGCTTCGGACTAGCGGGGCACAATGAGCAGTTCTTC.

The V and J genes are TRBV28 and TRBJ1-4; D gene uncertain. CDR3 length: 15 amino acids. V lost 6 bases and J 0 bases, leaving 11 bases between the germline ends. Germline V CDR1 and CDR2: MDHEN, SYDVKM. This chain's CDR3 is CASSPGGSTNEKLFF. The DNA of the CDR3 is TGTGCCAGCAGCCCGGGAGGCTCAACTAATGAAAAACTGTTTTTT.

This clone showed up just once. This chain uses TRBV7-9 with TRBJ1-1, with 7 bases aligning to TRBD1. CDR1 and CDR2 (germline): SEHNR, FQNEAQ (reference sequence). The CDR3 extends over 15 amino acids. V shed 5 bases, J shed 0 bases, and the junction held 6 bases outside the gene matches. The CDR3 loop is CASSTSTGLNTEAFF. CDR3 in DNA: TGTGCCAGCAGCACCTCGACAGGGTTGAACACTGAAGCTTTCTTT.

The chain has TRBV28 and TRBJ2-7; TRBD1 agrees at 11 bases. The length of the CDR3 is 15 residues. Per germline, CDR1 MDHEN and CDR2 SYDVKM. V lost 5 bases, J lost 9 bases, and 12 bases stayed unmatched. The CDR3 coding sequence is TGTGCCAGCAGTCCAGCATTGGGACAGGGGGTTTCGCAGTACTTC. It codes for CASSPALGQGVSQYF.